Listed below are T cell receptor beta chains from one sample, sequenced in a study of T-cell reconstitution after alpha-beta-depleted transplantation in children. TCRdb processed the PCR reads anew with MiXCR; each CDR3 protein has one entry. The sample records approximately 400,000 distinct CDR3 sequences, 11% being singletons. The sample here was PBMCs from the stem cell graft donor, taken from the stem cell graft. All receptors derive from a human donor who donated a stem cell graft to a child with acute myeloid leukemia. Each CDR3 is given with its conserved first and last residue. The D gene is left open where the match is weak. Rows may omit the clone size; those that give it use once, few, many or a size class.

TRBV18	.	TRBJ2-5	.	TGTGCCAGCTCACCACCGGGCATCGAGACCCAGTACTTC	CASSPPGIETQYF
TRBV4-3	few	TRBJ2-1	.	TGCGCCAGCAGCCCAGGTCGCCTCGGAAATGAGCAGTTCTTC	CASSPGRLGNEQFF
TRBV5-1	many	TRBJ1-2	.	TGCGCCAGCAGCTTGGAGCAGGCGATCTATGGCTACACCTTC	CASSLEQAIYGYTF
TRBV10-3	few	TRBJ2-5	TRBD2	TGTGCCATCAGTGGCGGGAGCGGCCAATTGCAGGAGACCCAGTACTTC	CAISGGSGQLQETQYF
TRBV12-3/TRBV12-4	few	TRBJ1-2	TRBD1	TGTGCCAGCAGTTCCCTCGGGACAGAGAACCTCTATGGCTACACCTTC	CASSSLGTENLYGYTF
TRBV7-7	few	TRBJ2-1	TRBD2	TGTGCTAGCAGTACCGGGAGGGCCCGCGCCAATGAGCAGTTCTTC	CASSTGRARANEQFF
TRBV7-2	few	TRBJ2-5	TRBD2	TGTGCCAGCAGCCCCGTCCCGGGACTAATGGAAGAGACCCAGTACTTC	CASSPVPGLMEETQYF
TRBV7-2	.	TRBJ1-2	.	TGTGCCAGCAGTACGACAGTCCCCTATGGCTACACCTTC	CASSTTVPYGYTF
TRBV3-1	once	TRBJ1-2	.	TGTGCCTGCAGCCCCGAGACAGGACCCTCCTATGGCTACACCTTC	CACSPETGPSYGYTF
TRBV5-1	many	TRBJ2-7	.	TGCGCCAGCAGCCTGGCTACGGGAGCCTACGAGCAGTACTTC	CASSLATGAYEQYF
TRBV7-2	few	TRBJ2-1	TRBD2	TGTGCCAGCAGCTTAGCGCGGGGGACTAGGGGTGAGCAGTTCTTC	CASSLARGTRGEQFF
TRBV29-1	.	TRBJ2-1	.	TGCAGCGTTGCTGAGGGGGGCTTCTACAATGAGCAGTTCTTC	CSVAEGGFYNEQFF
TRBV5-5	few	TRBJ1-2	TRBD1	TGTGCCAGCAGCCTCTGGGACAGGGAACACGGCTACACCTTC	CASSLWDREHGYTF
TRBV20-1	few	TRBJ2-3	.	TGCAGTGCTAGATCTACCATAACAGATACGCAGTATTTT	CSARSTITDTQYF
TRBV29-1	.	TRBJ2-5	TRBD1	TGCAGCGTTGTCCGCGGACCCGACAGGGGAGGAGGGGAGACCCAGTACTTC	CSVVRGPDRGGGETQYF
TRBV5-6	few	TRBJ2-3	TRBD1	TGTGCCAGCAGCGAGGCCGGGACAGGGAGCACAGATACGCAGTATTTT	CASSEAGTGSTDTQYF
TRBV7-2	few	TRBJ2-4	.	TGTGCCAGCAGCTTCCCCAAAAACATTCAGTACTTC	CASSFPKNIQYF
TRBV20-1	few	TRBJ2-3	.	TGCAGTGCTAGCGGGGAGTCAGATACGCAGTATTTT	CSASGESDTQYF
TRBV15	.	TRBJ2-3	TRBD2	TGTGCCACCACTGCCTCCCGGAGCGGGAGCGCAGATACGCAGTATTTT	CATTASRSGSADTQYF
TRBV20-1	few	TRBJ2-3	TRBD2	TGCAGTGCCCTCAAGCGGGAGGATGGAGATACGCAGTATTTT	CSALKREDGDTQYF
TRBV21-1	many	TRBJ1-2	.	TGTGCCAGCAGCGGGACAGTCTATGGCTACACCTTC	CASSGTVYGYTF
TRBV7-9	few	TRBJ1-2	TRBD1	TGTGCCAGCAGCTCCTACCCCGGGACAGGGGGCGACTATGGCTACACCTTC	CASSSYPGTGGDYGYTF
TRBV2	few	TRBJ1-1	TRBD1	TGTGCCAGCAGGGTGACAGGGGGCCGCACTGAAGCTTTCTTT	CASRVTGGRTEAFF
TRBV6-5	few	TRBJ1-2	.	TGTGCCAGCAGTTACTGGGGTGCTAGTGGATCGCGAGGCTACACCTTC	CASSYWGASGSRGYTF
TRBV6-5	.	TRBJ1-2	TRBD1	TGTGCCAGCAGTTACTCCGGGACAGGGAATGGCTACACCTTC	CASSYSGTGNGYTF